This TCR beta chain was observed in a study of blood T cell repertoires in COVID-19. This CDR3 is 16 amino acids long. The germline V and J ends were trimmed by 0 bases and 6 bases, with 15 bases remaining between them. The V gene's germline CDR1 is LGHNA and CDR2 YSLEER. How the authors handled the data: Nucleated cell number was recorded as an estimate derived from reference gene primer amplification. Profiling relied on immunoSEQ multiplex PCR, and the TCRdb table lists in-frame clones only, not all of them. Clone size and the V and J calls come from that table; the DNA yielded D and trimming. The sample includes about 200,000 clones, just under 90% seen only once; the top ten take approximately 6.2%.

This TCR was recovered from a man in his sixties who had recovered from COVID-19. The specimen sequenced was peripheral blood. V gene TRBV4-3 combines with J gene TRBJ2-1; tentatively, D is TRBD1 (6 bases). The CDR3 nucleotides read TGCGCCAGCAGCCAAGATCAGGGGAAAGGGGCCAATGAGCAGTTCTTC. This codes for CASSQDQGKGANEQFF.